Each of the 24 T cell receptor beta chains below was sequenced from the same sample in a study of blood T cell repertoires in COVID-19. Libraries were prepared by immunoSEQ multiplex PCR; TCRdb keeps only in-frame clonotypes and omits some of them. The sample contains 150,000 to 200,000 clones, more than 70% of which appear only once. The sample was peripheral blood. These TCRs come from a woman aged 25 to 39 with acute or convalescent COVID-19.

The CDR3 DNA sequence: TGTGCCAGCAGCTTAAGGGGAGGGGGCAATCAGCCCCAGCATTTT. Encoded protein: CASSLRGGGNQPQHF. The V call is TRBV5-6, the J call TRBJ1-5; tentatively, D is TRBD1 (5 bases). The V and J ends lost 2 bases and 2 bases respectively, with 11 bases between them. Germline values: CDR1 SGHDT, CDR2 YYEEEE. This CDR3 comprises 15 residues.

This clone was seen only a few times. The chain carries TRBV7-9 and TRBJ1-1; 7 bases match TRBD1. V shed 6 bases and J 7 bases; nucleotides not matched to a gene: 2. Germline V gives CDR1 SEHNR, CDR2 FQNEAQ (reference sequence). The CDR3 is made up of 11 amino acids. The CDR3 loop reads CASRRDSEAFF. In nucleotides, the CDR3 is TGTGCCAGCAGACGGGACAGTGAAGCTTTCTTT.

The chain couples TRBV18 to TRBJ2-5; D call uncertain. V lost 2 bases to trimming and J lost 1 base, with 5 bases between them. The CDR3 spans 13 residues. From germline, CDR1 is KGHSH and CDR2 LQKENI. The CDR3: CASSPDFQETQYF. The CDR3 DNA sequence: TGTGCCAGCTCACCAGACTTCCAAGAGACCCAGTACTTC.

This rearrangement joins TRBV5-1 to TRBJ2-7; possible D gene TRBD2, 5 bases. Germline V gene lookup returns CDR1 SGHRS and CDR2 YFSETQ. The CDR3 is 15 amino acids. Trimming cost V 1 base and J 2 bases, with 13 bases left between them. The CDR3 spells CASSLFYLRAYEQYF. The CDR3 region has the DNA TGCGCCAGCAGCTTGTTTTACCTGCGGGCCTACGAGCAGTACTTC.

Of note for this clone: Other DNA sequences in this sample translate to the same CDR3. This sequence joins TRBV28 and TRBJ1-2; TRBD1 is a possible D gene (6 bases). V was cut by 5 bases and J by 2 bases, with 9 bases left in between. The CDR3 contains 13 residues. Germline-derived CDR1 and CDR2 are MDHEN and SYDVKM. The CDR3: CASSLDRNYGYTF. CDR3 nucleotides: TGTGCCAGCAGTCTGGACAGAAACTATGGCTACACCTTC.

The chain links TRBV28 to TRBJ2-7; TRBD1 agrees at 8 bases. Germline CDR1 and CDR2: MDHEN and SYDVKM. Trimming at V came to 6 bases and at J to 4 bases, leaving 14 bases not matched to a gene. The CDR3 loop spans 16 amino acids. The CDR3 DNA sequence: TGTGCCAGCAGCGCCCCTTCCGGGACAGGCCCTTACGAGCAGTACTTC. This encodes CASSAPSGTGPYEQYF.

V and J are TRBV7-8 and TRBJ1-1; no clear D. Germline CDR1 is SGHVS and CDR2 is FQNEAQ. V dropped 1 base and J dropped 4 bases, with 10 bases sitting between them. The CDR3 contains 14 residues. CDR3 residues: CASSLVGSSTEAFF. The CDR3 DNA reads TGTGCCAGCAGCTTAGTCGGGAGTAGCACTGAAGCTTTCTTT.

The chain couples TRBV4-2 to TRBJ2-3, with 8 bases aligning to TRBD2. Trimming took 8 bases from V and 3 from J; bases not matched to a gene: 7. Germline V gene lookup returns CDR1 LGHNA and CDR2 YNFKEQ. The CDR3 contains 14 residues. The CDR3 region is CASGPGLVTDTQYF. The CDR3 region has the DNA TGTGCCAGCGGGCCGGGACTAGTAACAGATACGCAGTATTTT.

This clone was counted once. This chain joins TRBV27 and TRBJ2-2, with 10 bases fitting TRBD1. V shed 3 bases and J 6 bases; nucleotides not matched to a gene: 7. There are 16 residues in the CDR3. Per germline, CDR1 MNHEY and CDR2 SMNVEV (reference sequence). CDR3 in DNA: TGTGCCAGCAGTTTCTGGGGACAGGGGTCATCCGGGGAGCTGTTTTTT. As protein: CASSFWGQGSSGELFF.

V usage is TRBV28 and J usage is TRBJ2-3; 8 nucleotides match TRBD2. From germline, CDR1 is MDHEN and CDR2 SYDVKM. V lost 8 bases and J lost 7; bases outside the gene matches: 11. The CDR3 runs 14 residues. This chain's CDR3 is CASAKSREEHTQYF. CDR3 coding DNA: TGTGCCAGCGCAAAGTCGCGGGAGGAGCATACGCAGTATTTT.

The chain is built from TRBV9 and TRBJ2-1, with 14 bases lining up with TRBD2. V lost 4 bases, J lost 9 bases, and 3 bases stayed unmatched. Germline CDR1 and CDR2: SGDLS and YYNGEE. The CDR3 extends over 14 amino acids. The CDR3 loop is CASSTGLAGGEQFF. In nucleotides, the CDR3 is TGTGCCAGCAGCACAGGACTAGCGGGAGGTGAGCAGTTCTTC.

The genes are TRBV28 and TRBJ1-2; no definite D call. CDR3 length: 12 amino acids. Trimming took off 2 bases at V and 7 bases at J, with 8 bases between the two ends. Germline values: CDR1 MDHEN, CDR2 SYDVKM. CDR3 loop: CASSLRQSGYTF. Here the CDR3 DNA reads TGTGCCAGCAGTTTAAGACAAAGTGGCTACACCTTC.

Turning to this clone: The same CDR3 can be traced to other DNA sequences in this sample. This chain connects TRBV28 to TRBJ1-2; D may be TRBD1 (6 bases). Trimming took 6 bases from V and 5 from J, leaving 10 bases between them. Germline-derived CDR1 and CDR2 are MDHEN and SYDVKM. The CDR3 consists of 12 residues. The CDR3 spells CASSRGGYGYTF. The CDR3 DNA follows: TGTGCCAGCAGCCGAGGGGGTTATGGCTACACCTTC.

The CDR3 DNA sequence: TGTGCCAGCAGCTTAGACAAGCGGGACCGTGGCGATGAGCAGTTCTTC. It is translated as CASSLDKRDRGDEQFF. The chain recombines TRBV11-2 with TRBJ2-1; 7 positions match TRBD2. With 0 bases clipped from V and 8 bases from J, the junction kept 10 bases outside the gene matches. CDR1 is SGHAT, CDR2 FQNNGV, per germline. The CDR3 is 16 residues long.

The V call is TRBV12-3 or TRBV12-4, the J call TRBJ1-1, with D possibly TRBD1 on 5 matching bases. The length of the CDR3 is 13 residues. V was cut by 6 bases and J by 1 base, with 9 bases left in between. This CDR3 reads CASSSDRNTEAFF. The CDR3 DNA reads as TGTGCCAGCAGCTCTGACAGGAACACTGAAGCTTTCTTT.

The chain combines TRBV30 with TRBJ2-7; 12 bases align to TRBD1. This CDR3 is 17 amino acids long. Looked up from germline, CDR1 is GTSNPN and CDR2 is SVGIG (reference sequence). With 2 bases clipped from V and 3 bases from J, the junction kept 11 bases outside the gene matches. CDR3 amino acids: CAWSLGTGGPTFYEQYF. CDR3 coding DNA: TGTGCCTGGAGTCTAGGGACAGGGGGCCCAACCTTCTACGAGCAGTACTTC.

This clone was observed once. J is TRBJ2-2 and V is TRBV5-1; 9 nucleotides line up with TRBD2. The CDR3 length is 16 residues. V was pared by 3 bases and J by 1 base, with 4 bases of the junction left unmatched. Germline V gene lookup returns CDR1 SGHRS and CDR2 YFSETQ. The CDR3 spells CASSSQAGGNTGELFF. CDR3 nucleotide sequence: TGCGCCAGCAGCTCACAAGCGGGAGGGAACACCGGGGAGCTGTTTTTT.

The genes are TRBV25-1 and TRBJ1-6; maybe TRBD1 (5 bases). Germline lookup yields CDR1 MGHDK and CDR2 SYGVNS. This CDR3 has 15 amino acids. The V gene lost 8 bases and the J gene lost 7 bases, with 18 bases spanning the gap. CDR3 DNA sequence: TGTGCCAGCCATCGAAAAAAGGGGAGGAATTCACCCCTCCACTTT. This translates into CASHRKKGRNSPLHF.

The chain has TRBV28 and TRBJ2-1; TRBD2 agrees at 7 bases. V lost 6 bases and J lost 3; bases outside the gene matches: 11. The germline V gene encodes CDR1 MDHEN and CDR2 SYDVKM. CDR3 length equals 16 residues. The chain's CDR3 is CASSSRLARDYNEQFF. In DNA, the CDR3 is TGTGCCAGCAGCTCCCGACTAGCTAGGGACTACAATGAGCAGTTCTTC.

V and J are TRBV18 and TRBJ1-2; D is uncertain. The germline V gene has CDR1 KGHSH and CDR2 LQKENI. V was cut by 2 bases and J by 0 bases, with 7 bases left in between. CDR3 length equals 14 residues. CDR3 coding DNA: TGTGCCAGCTCACCAGAAGCTACTAACTATGGCTACACCTTC. Its translation is CASSPEATNYGYTF.

The CDR3 region has the DNA TGTGCCAGCAGTTTGGCGGGAGCGGAGGGCACAGATACGCAGTATTTT. Translating it yields CASSLAGAEGTDTQYF. This chain links TRBV28 with TRBJ2-3; 7 bases align to TRBD2. V gave up 3 bases and J gave up 1 base; unmatched junction bases: 7. This CDR3 has 16 amino acids. The germline V gene encodes CDR1 MDHEN and CDR2 SYDVKM. The full variable domain, its missing parts supplied by reference TRBV28 and TRBJ2-3, is DVKVTQSSRYLVKRTGEKVFLECVQDMDHENMFWYRQDPGLGLRLIYFSYDVKMKEKGDIPEGYSVSREKKERFSLILESASTNQTSMYLCASSLAGAEGTDTQYFGPGTRLTVL.

The rearrangement links TRBV28 to TRBJ2-7; possibly TRBD2 for D (5 bases). The CDR3 is made up of 12 amino acids. Trimming cost V 8 bases and J 6 bases, with 14 bases left between them. Germline CDR1 MDHEN, CDR2 SYDVKM. As DNA, the CDR3 is TGTGCCAGCCACATGGCGGGCGGCGAGCAGTACTTC. This sequence encodes CASHMAGGEQYF.

The chain has TRBV11-2 and TRBJ2-1, with 11 nucleotides matching TRBD1. Trimming took 5 bases from V and 4 from J; bases not matched to a gene: 4. Germline V CDR1 and CDR2: SGHAT, FQNNGV. This CDR3 region has 15 residues. CDR3 region: CASSPGTGGYNEQFF. CDR3 nucleotides: TGTGCCAGCAGCCCGGGGACAGGGGGGTACAATGAGCAGTTCTTC.

V is TRBV27 and J is TRBJ2-7, with D perhaps TRBD2 (5 bases). Trimming left V 6 bases short and J 6 bases short, with 33 bases between. CDR1 and CDR2 (germline): MNHEY, SMNVEV (reference sequence). This CDR3 has 19 amino acids. This CDR3 reads CASSASYPRTGSARGEQYF. The CDR3 coding sequence is TGTGCCAGCAGCGCATCCTACCCTCGGACCGGGTCCGCTCGGGGCGAGCAGTACTTC.